This TCR beta chain appears in the sequencing data of a study of T cells after yellow fever vaccination. Findings and limits, study-wide: By day 5 rather than day 15, the secondary response had peaked, though it was weaker. Across the CD4 and CD8 compartments, a small share of clonotypes was present in both. FACS-sorted repertoires could harbor abundant contaminating bulk-population clonotypes.

Germline V gives CDR1 SGHTA, CDR2 FQGNSA. Trimming took off 4 bases at V and 5 bases at J, with 14 bases between the two ends. The CDR3 has 14 amino acids. Conversion of TCR transcripts into cDNA relied on 5'RACE template switching, which added a universal primer site and UMIs. TCRdb re-derived calls from the 5' RACE reads in MiXCR, one entry per CDR3 protein. This sample has under 400,000 distinct CDR3 sequences, with more than 9% found just once. In this sample, this clonotype turned up many times. Its antigen is still unknown. The TCR comes from a man aged 18 to 29 who received the YFV17D yellow fever vaccine. The specimen was PBMCs, collected on the day of the first yellow fever vaccination. This chain joins TRBV7-2 and TRBJ2-5; tentative D call: TRBD1 (6 bases). The CDR3 DNA reads TGTGCCAGCAGCTCCGGACAGCTCCCGGAGACCCAGTACTTC. Translation: CASSSGQLPETQYF.